The source of this TCR beta chain is a study of identical twins (TCRdb year 2016). For context, the study as a whole: TCR alpha and beta repertoires from monozygotic twins, unrelated adults of various ages and cord blood were deep-sequenced to test whether fetal clonotypes persist. To rule out contamination, the twin experiments were replicated at different times with different library preparation protocols. Findings and caveats that apply to the study as a whole: Because the same donors could not be followed over many years, conclusions were based on cross-sectional statistical analysis. Out-of-frame TCR alpha sharing in monozygotic twins was systematically underestimated by recombination models, whereas sharing between unrelated individuals was in agreement with the recombination models. The excess sharing between twins in beta out-of-frame sequences was weaker because fewer shared sequences reduced the signal-to-noise ratio. Compared with coincidental sharing between unrelated individuals, out-of-frame TCR alpha sequences shared between twins had an excess of sequences with low generation probability. Invariant T cells such as MAIT and iNKT could partly confound zero-insertion analyses, though diverse VJ usage argued against this for most clonotypes. Abundant cord blood beta clonotypes carried fewer insertions; young adult naive repertoires showed a weaker similar trend, while memory repertoires showed none.

Cut back by 8 bases and 2 bases, the V and J ends lie 10 bases apart. The germline V gene (reference sequence) specifies DFQATT as CDR1 and SNEGSKA as CDR2. Reading from cysteine to phenylalanine, the CDR3 counts 12 amino acids. Only the CDR3 region is kept as DNA, spanning 36 bases read in frame from base 1. A word on this clonotype: Its binding antigen is unknown. Base qualities were left out, and no much larger clone turns up one base away.

Only healthy Caucasian donors were included. To prepare the library, 5' RACE was applied. The instrument was an Illumina HiSeq 2000. A universal primer binding site was introduced by template switching, and a unique molecular identifier was present in the final cDNA, enabling accurate counting of TCR cDNA molecules. First-strand cDNA for TCR alpha and beta chains was synthesized from specific primers in the conserved constant-segment region. Each cDNA library was double barcoded, with a SMART-Mk sample barcode plus Illumina barcodes, to control for contamination. TruSeq adapter sequences along with Illumina sample barcodes were introduced in two successive PCR steps. The TCR alpha and beta cDNA libraries were sequenced on the Illumina HiSeq platform using custom primers. The paper's data handling went like this. Unique molecular identifiers were extracted from raw reads with MiGEC, and CDR3 positions were determined with MiXCR. Recombination models were inferred per individual with the repgenHMM and IGoR tools using an EM algorithm. Shared clonotypes were analyzed with the tcR package in R, and sharing was normalized by the product of cloneset sizes. To study raw recombination without the effects of thymic and clonal selection, out-of-frame nonproductive sequences were analyzed. The public reads were reanalyzed by TCRdb: fastp trimming at Q25, MiXCR alignment, in-frame beta chains only. When rows share a CDR3 protein, they turn into one entry using the most common DNA and genes. Clone size and V and J calls follow TCRdb, not the original study. Across this sample there are roughly 1,500,000 distinct CDR3 sequences, with around a third seen only once. Less than 0.35% of the sample rests with the top ten.

This clonotype was obtained from a newborn girl in good health. Sequenced input: cord blood. The rearrangement combines TRBV20-1 with TRBJ1-5; TRBD1 could be the D gene, as 6 bases match. The CDR3 has the sequence CSIRTGNQPQHF. The base sequence is TGCAGTATCCGGACAGGCAATCAGCCCCAGCATTTT.